What follows describes a single T cell receptor (beta chain). This clonotype has just a few counts. Its antigen remains unidentified. Base qualities are missing; no much larger clone stands one base away. This specimen comes from a study of low-dose radiotherapy and immunotherapy resistance in tumors (dated 2022 in TCRdb). A note on the overall study: In Cohort 1, 0.5 Gy per fraction was delivered every 2 weeks, and a total PTV dose of 6.5 Gy was prescribed. Patients were given nivolumab as a 240 mg flat dose every two weeks and ipilimumab at 1 mg/kg every six weeks, with both drugs delivered intravenously. Eight patients were included in the translational analysis, namely three from the first dose cohort plus the first five from the second dose cohort. Cyclophosphamide 200 mg/m2 was administered intravenously every two weeks, one day before each radiation and immunotherapy administration. Aspirin 300 mg was taken orally once daily by patients for four cycles, starting on cycle 1 day 1. Patients in Cohort 2 were given 1 Gy per fraction every two weeks, for a total of 13 Gy across 26 weeks. Randomization of trial participants into treatment groups was not performed.

Taken with the paper, the label for time point translates to: before trial treatment. Donors were enrolled in RACIN, a single-arm phase I dose-escalation trial in which nivolumab, ipilimumab, aspirin, low-dose cyclophosphamide and low-dose radiotherapy were combined. Patients were eligible if they had advanced solid tumors that were TIL-negative. V loses 0 bases at its end and J loses 3 bases; junction bases beyond the gene matches: 2. The germline V gene (reference sequence) gives CDR1 as LGHDT and CDR2 as YNNKEL. Counted from cysteine to phenylalanine, this CDR3 has 15 amino acids. Only the CDR3 part of the read is kept: 45 bases, read in frame from the first base. The instrument given in TCRdb is Illumina HiSeq 2500. First-strand cDNA was synthesized with Superscript III and a set of TRAV- and TRBV-specific primers, covering both TCRalpha and TCRbeta chains. TCRs were amplified with Phusion for 20 to 25 PCR cycles, with a constant-region primer paired with the adapter attached to the V primers. Amplification of the isolated mRNA was done with the MessageAmp II aRNA Amplification Kit, which involved a roughly 15-hour in vitro transcription at 37 degrees C. The Dynabeads mRNA DIRECT Purification Kit was used to isolate mRNA for TCR sequencing. Indexed Illumina adapters were added in a second Phusion PCR of roughly 25 cycles, after which AMPure XP beads were used to purify the products. The paper's data handling went like this. Custom Perl scripts pooled TCR sequences encoding the same protein, removed out-of-frame sequences and computed each clonotype's abundance. TCR sequences supported by only a single read were excluded from analysis. The metrics used to describe the repertoires included Shannon entropy, Gini index, clonality, richness, and the frequency of TCRs shared between repertoires. The public reads were reanalyzed by TCRdb: fastp trimming at Q25, MiXCR alignment, in-frame beta chains only. Entries that share a CDR3 protein sequence are merged under the most common genes and DNA. The V and J calls reflect TCRdb's pipeline rather than the authors' work. The sample profile shows 35,000 to 50,000 distinct CDR3 sequences; roughly 31% of them were found once. The ten largest account for 3.7% of the sample.

The TCR comes from a male donor with gallbladder cancer. The sequenced sample was PBMCs, obtained before treatment. In this chain, TRBV3-1 is recombined with TRBJ2-4, and 7 junction bases match TRBD1. The CDR3 region has the sequence CASSQDQGVKNIQYF. The nucleotides read TGTGCCAGCAGCCAAGATCAGGGGGTCAAAAACATTCAGTACTTC. Where the CDR3 stops, the reference TRBV3-1 and TRBJ2-4 genes take over; the full variable domain is DTAVSQTPKYLVTQMGNDKSIKCEQNLGHDTMYWYKQDSKKFLKIMFSYNNKELIINETVPNRFSPKSPDKAHLNLHINSLELGDSAVYFCASSQDQGVKNIQYFGAGTRLSVL.